Following are 2 T cell receptor beta chains from one sample sequenced in a study of graft-versus-host responses after intestinal transplantation. These receptors are not linked to any known antigen. Sequencing used immunoSEQ multiplex PCR; TCRdb keeps in-frame clones, though not all of them. The repertoire holds about 59,000 clones, with about 94% as singletons. The input for sequencing was unstimulated CD4+ T cells sorted from spleen or lymph node cells, taken before transplant. The receptors come from a human donor who was the organ donor for an intestinal transplant.

The CDR3 coding sequence is TGTGCCAGCAGCTTATATGGGGGGGTGGAATACAATGAGCAGTTCTTC. Its translation is CASSLYGGVEYNEQFF. The chain couples TRBV7-9 to TRBJ2-1; TRBD2 matches at 7 bases. Trimming removed 2 bases from V and 4 bases from J; junction bases left unmatched: 8. The CDR3 totals 16 residues. Germline lookup yields CDR1 SEHNR and CDR2 FQNEAQ (reference sequence).

The V call is TRBV2, the J call TRBJ2-7; TRBD2 aligns across 7 bases. Germline V gene sequence: CDR1 SNHLY, CDR2 FYNNEI. V shed 4 bases, J shed 3 bases, and the junction held 9 bases outside the gene matches. The CDR3 length is 15 residues. CDR3 nucleotide sequence: TGTGCCAGCAGTGTTGCTAGCGGTCCAATCTACGAGCAGTACTTC. Protein: CASSVASGPIYEQYF. The whole variable domain, remainder taken from reference TRBV2 and TRBJ2-7, is EPEVTQTPSHQVTQMGQEVILRCVPISNHLYFYWYRQILGQKVEFLVSFYNNEISEKSEIFDDQFSVERPDGSNFTLKIRSTKLEDSAMYFCASSVASGPIYEQYFGPGTRLTVT.